This T cell receptor beta chain originates from a study of blood T cell repertoires in COVID-19. Study-wide context: Acute-phase and convalescent COVID-19 samples originated in the United States, Italy and Spain.

This clone showed up just a few times. CDR3 length: 13 residues. Germline V gene data show CDR1 as SGHVS and CDR2 as FQNEAQ. Losses at the gene ends were 5 bases for V and 6 bases for J; bases not matched to a gene: 6. Profiled with immunoSEQ multiplex PCR; TCRdb holds only in-frame clones, not every one. Among around 130,000 clones listed, roughly 71% were seen once. The TCR sequence derives from a man at least 80 years old with acute or convalescent COVID-19. The chain has TRBV7-8 and TRBJ2-7; 8 nucleotides agree with TRBD1. Sequencing input: peripheral blood. The CDR3 here is CASSTGTGSEQYF. CDR3 coding DNA: TGTGCCAGCAGCACAGGGACAGGTAGCGAGCAGTACTTC.